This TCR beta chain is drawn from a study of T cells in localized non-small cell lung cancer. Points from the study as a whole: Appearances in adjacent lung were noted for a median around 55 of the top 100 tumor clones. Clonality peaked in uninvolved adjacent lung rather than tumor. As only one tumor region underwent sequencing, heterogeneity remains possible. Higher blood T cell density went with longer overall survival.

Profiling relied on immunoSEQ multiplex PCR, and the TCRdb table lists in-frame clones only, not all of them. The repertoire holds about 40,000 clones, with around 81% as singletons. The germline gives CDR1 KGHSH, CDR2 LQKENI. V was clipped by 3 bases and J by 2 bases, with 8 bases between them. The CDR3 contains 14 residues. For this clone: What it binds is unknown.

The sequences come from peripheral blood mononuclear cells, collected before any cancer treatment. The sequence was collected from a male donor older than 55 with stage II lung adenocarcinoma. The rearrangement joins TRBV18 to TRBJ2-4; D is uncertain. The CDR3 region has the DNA TGTGCCAGCTCACCTGACCGAACCAAAAACATTCAGTACTTC. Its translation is CASSPDRTKNIQYF.